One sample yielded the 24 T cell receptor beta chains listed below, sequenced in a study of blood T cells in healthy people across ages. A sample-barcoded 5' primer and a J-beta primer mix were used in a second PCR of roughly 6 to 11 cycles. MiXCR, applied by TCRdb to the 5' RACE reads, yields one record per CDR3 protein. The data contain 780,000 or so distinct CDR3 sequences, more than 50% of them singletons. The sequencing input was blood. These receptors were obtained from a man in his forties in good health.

DNA of the CDR3: TGTGCCAGCAGCGGGGGGACAGGGGATTATCAGCCCCAGCATTTT. This encodes CASSGGTGDYQPQHF. The V call is TRBV5-6, the J call TRBJ1-5; 10 bases align to TRBD1. CDR1 SGHDT and CDR2 YYEEEE come from the germline V gene. The CDR3 has 15 residues. The junction had 6 bases not matched to a gene; V was cut back by 4 bases and J by 5 bases.

The CDR3 DNA reads as TGCAGTGCTAGAGATATCCTAGCGGCTTACCAAGAGACCCAGTACTTC. Protein sequence: CSARDILAAYQETQYF. V and J are TRBV20-1 and TRBJ2-5, with 7 bases that match TRBD2. The germline gives CDR1 DFQATT, CDR2 SNEGSKA (reference sequence). The CDR3 loop spans 16 amino acids. V trimming: 0 bases; J trimming: 0 bases; junction bases outside the gene matches: 7.

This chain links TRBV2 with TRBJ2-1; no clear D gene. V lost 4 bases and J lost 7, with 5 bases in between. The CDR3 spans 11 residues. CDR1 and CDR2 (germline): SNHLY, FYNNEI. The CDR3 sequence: CASSGSNEQFF. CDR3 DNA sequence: TGTGCCAGCAGTGGGAGTAATGAGCAGTTCTTC.

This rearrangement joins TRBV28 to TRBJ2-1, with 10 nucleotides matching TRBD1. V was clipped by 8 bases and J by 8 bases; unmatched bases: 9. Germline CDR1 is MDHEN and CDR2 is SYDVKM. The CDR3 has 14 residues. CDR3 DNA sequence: TGTGCCAGCGGTGGGACAGGGGCCTCGGATGAGCAGTTCTTC. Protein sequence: CASGGTGASDEQFF. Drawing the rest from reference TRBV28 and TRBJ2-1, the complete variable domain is DVKVTQSSRYLVKRTGEKVFLECVQDMDHENMFWYRQDPGLGLRLIYFSYDVKMKEKGDIPEGYSVSREKKERFSLILESASTNQTSMYLCASGGTGASDEQFFGPGTRLTVL.

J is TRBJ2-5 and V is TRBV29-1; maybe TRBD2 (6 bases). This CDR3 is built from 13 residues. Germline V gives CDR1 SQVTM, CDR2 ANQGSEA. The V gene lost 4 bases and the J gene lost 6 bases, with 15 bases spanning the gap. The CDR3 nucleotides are TGCAGCGTTGTTAGGGACGGGGGACAGACCCAGTACTTC. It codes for CSVVRDGGQTQYF.

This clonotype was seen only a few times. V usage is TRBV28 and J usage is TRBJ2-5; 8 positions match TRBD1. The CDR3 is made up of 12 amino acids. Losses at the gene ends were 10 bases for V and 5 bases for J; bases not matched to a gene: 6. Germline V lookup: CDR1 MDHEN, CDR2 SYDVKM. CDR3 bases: TGTGCCACCAGGGGGCTCGGGGAGACCCAGTACTTC. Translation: CATRGLGETQYF.

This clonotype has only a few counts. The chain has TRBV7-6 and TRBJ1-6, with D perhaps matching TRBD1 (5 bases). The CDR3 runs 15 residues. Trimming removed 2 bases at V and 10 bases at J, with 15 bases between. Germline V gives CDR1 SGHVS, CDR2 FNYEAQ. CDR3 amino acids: CASSLYGPRDSPLHF. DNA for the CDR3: TGTGCCAGCAGCTTATATGGCCCAAGGGACTCACCCCTCCACTTT.

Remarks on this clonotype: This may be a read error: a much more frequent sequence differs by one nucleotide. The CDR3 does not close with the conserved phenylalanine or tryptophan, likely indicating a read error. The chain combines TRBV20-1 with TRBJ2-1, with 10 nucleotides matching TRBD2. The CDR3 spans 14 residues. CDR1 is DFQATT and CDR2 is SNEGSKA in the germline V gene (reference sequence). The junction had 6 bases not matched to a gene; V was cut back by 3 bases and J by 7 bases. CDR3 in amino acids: CSASPSGSSNEQFL. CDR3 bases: TGCAGTGCTAGCCCTAGCGGGAGCTCGAATGAGCAGTTCCTC.

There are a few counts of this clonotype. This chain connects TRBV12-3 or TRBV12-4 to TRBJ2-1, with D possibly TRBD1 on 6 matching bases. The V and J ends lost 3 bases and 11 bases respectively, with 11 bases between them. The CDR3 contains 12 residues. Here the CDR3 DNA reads TGTGCCAGCAGTTTGGTCTGGGACAAGCAGTTCTTC. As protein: CASSLVWDKQFF.

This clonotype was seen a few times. CDR3 nucleotides: TGTGCCAGCAGTTACTTTAGCGGGAGGGCCGAGGTAAATGAGCAGTTCTTC. Encoded protein: CASSYFSGRAEVNEQFF. The rearrangement uses TRBV6-2 or TRBV6-3 and TRBJ2-1; 11 nucleotides agree with TRBD2. The V gene's germline CDR1 is MNHEY and CDR2 SVGEGT. The V segment lost 1 base and the J segment 7 bases; nucleotides outside the gene matches: 9. The CDR3 loop spans 17 amino acids.

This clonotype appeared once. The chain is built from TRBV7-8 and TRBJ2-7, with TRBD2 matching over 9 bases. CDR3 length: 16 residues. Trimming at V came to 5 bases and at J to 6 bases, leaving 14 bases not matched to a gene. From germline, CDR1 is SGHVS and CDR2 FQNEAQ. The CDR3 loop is CASSAPSAGGPGEQYF. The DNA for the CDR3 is TGTGCCAGCAGCGCCCCCTCGGCGGGGGGGCCGGGCGAGCAGTACTTC.

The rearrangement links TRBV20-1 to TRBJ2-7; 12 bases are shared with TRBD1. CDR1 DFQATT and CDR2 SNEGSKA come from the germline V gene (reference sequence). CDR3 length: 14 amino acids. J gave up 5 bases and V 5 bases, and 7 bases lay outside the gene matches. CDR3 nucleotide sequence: TGCAGTGCTTCAGGGGGACAGGGGGCAGACGAGCAGTACTTC. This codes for CSASGGQGADEQYF.

CDR3 sequence (DNA): TGTGCCAGCAGTCCCCTTACTAGCGGACAAGATACGCAGTATTTT. Protein product: CASSPLTSGQDTQYF. This chain uses TRBV27 with TRBJ2-3; TRBD2 matches 8 bases. The CDR3 sequence is 15 residues long. V dropped 5 bases and J dropped 5; count of bases not matched to a gene: 9. Germline V gene data show CDR1 as MNHEY and CDR2 as SMNVEV (reference sequence).

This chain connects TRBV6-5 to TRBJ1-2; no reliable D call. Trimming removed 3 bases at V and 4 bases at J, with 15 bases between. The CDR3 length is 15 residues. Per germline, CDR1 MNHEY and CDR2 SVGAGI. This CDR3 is CASSYRPGALYGYTF. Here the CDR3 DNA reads TGTGCCAGCAGTTATCGGCCAGGCGCCCTCTATGGCTACACCTTC.

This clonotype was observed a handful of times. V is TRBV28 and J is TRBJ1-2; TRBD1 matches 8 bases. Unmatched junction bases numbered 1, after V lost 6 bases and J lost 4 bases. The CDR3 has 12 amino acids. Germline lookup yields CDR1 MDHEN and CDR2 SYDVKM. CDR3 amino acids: CASRTGAYGYTF. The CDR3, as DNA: TGTGCCAGCAGGACAGGGGCCTATGGCTACACCTTC.

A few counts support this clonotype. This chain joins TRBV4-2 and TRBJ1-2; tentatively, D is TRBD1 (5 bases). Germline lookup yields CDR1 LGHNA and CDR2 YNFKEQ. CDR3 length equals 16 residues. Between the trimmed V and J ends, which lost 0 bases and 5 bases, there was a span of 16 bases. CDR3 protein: CASSQDKWGSSYGYTF. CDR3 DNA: TGTGCCAGCAGCCAAGATAAATGGGGCTCTTCATATGGCTACACCTTC.

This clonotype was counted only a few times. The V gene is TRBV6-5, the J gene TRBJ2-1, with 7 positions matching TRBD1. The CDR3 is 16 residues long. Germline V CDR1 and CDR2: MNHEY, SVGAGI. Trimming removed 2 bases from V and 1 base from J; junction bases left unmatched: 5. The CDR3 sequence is CASSYVAGGSYNEQFF. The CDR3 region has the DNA TGTGCCAGCAGTTACGTCGCAGGGGGATCCTACAATGAGCAGTTCTTC.

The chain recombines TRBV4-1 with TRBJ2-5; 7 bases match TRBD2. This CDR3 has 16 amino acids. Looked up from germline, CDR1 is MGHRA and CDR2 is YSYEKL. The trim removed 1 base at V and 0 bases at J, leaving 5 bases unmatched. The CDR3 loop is CASSQAERGNQETQYF. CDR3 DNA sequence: TGCGCCAGCAGCCAAGCCGAGCGGGGTAACCAAGAGACCCAGTACTTC.

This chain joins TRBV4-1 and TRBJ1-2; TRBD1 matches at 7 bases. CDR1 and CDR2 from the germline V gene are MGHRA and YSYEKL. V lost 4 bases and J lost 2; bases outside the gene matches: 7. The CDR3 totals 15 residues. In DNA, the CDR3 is TGCGCCAGCAGCCGGGGGACAGAACGAAACTATGGCTACACCTTC. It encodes CASSRGTERNYGYTF.

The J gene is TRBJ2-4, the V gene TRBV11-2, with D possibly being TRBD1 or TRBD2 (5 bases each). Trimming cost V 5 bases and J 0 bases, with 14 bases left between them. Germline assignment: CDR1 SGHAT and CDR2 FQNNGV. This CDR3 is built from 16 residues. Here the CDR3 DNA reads TGTGCCAGCAGCCCTACAGTTGGGGGAGCCAAAAACATTCAGTACTTC. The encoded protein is CASSPTVGGAKNIQYF. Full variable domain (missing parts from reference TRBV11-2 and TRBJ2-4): EAGVAQSPRYKIIEKRQSVAFWCNPISGHATLYWYQQILGQGPKLLIQFQNNGVVDDSQLPKDRFSAERLKGVDSTLKIQPAKLEDSAVYLCASSPTVGGAKNIQYFGAGTRLSVL.

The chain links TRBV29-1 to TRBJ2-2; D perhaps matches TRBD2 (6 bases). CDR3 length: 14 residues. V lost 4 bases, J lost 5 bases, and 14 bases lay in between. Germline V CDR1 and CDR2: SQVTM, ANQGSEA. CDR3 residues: CSVAGVSGTGELFF. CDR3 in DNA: TGCAGCGTTGCGGGAGTGAGTGGTACCGGGGAGCTGTTTTTT.

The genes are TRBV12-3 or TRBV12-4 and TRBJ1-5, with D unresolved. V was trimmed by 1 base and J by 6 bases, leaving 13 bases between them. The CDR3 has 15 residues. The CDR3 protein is CASSLGPGISQPQHF. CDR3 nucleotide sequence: TGTGCCAGCAGTTTAGGGCCCGGGATAAGTCAGCCCCAGCATTTT.

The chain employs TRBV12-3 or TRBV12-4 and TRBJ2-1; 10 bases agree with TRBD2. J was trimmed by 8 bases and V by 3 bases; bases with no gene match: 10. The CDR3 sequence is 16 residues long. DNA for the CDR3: TGTGCCAGCAGTTTTGGCAGCGGGAGGGCCTCTGATGAGCAGTTCTTC. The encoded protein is CASSFGSGRASDEQFF.

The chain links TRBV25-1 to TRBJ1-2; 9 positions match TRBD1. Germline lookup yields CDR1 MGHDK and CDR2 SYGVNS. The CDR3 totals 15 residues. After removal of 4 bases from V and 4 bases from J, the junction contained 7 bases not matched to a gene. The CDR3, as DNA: TGTGCCAGCAGTGGTCCCGGGACAGGGTTCTATGGCTACACCTTC. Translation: CASSGPGTGFYGYTF.